These 31 T cell receptor beta chains came from one sample sequenced in a study of neurological immune-mediated disorders. TCRdb processed the 5' RACE reads anew with MiXCR; each CDR3 protein has one entry. The sample lists about 74,000 distinct CDR3 sequences; approximately 5.2% were seen once. Sequencing used PBMCs. These receptors originate from a man in his late teens or twenties with multiple sclerosis.

This clonotype was observed a few times. This rearrangement joins TRBV19 to TRBJ2-1; tentative D call: TRBD1 (6 bases). Germline lookup yields CDR1 LNHDA and CDR2 SQIVND (reference sequence). V was cut by 5 bases and J by 7 bases, with 18 bases left in between. The CDR3 is made up of 15 amino acids. The CDR3 loop reads CASSPRDTLRNEQFF. The CDR3 bases are TGTGCCAGTAGTCCCCGGGACACCTTGAGGAATGAGCAGTTCTTC.

This clonotype was detected ten times or more. V and J are TRBV5-1 and TRBJ2-3; D is possibly TRBD2 (7 bases). In germline, CDR1 is SGHRS, CDR2 YFSETQ. Trimming left V 7 bases short and J 4 bases short, with 19 bases between. This CDR3 has 15 amino acids. CDR3 amino acids: CASFPRGGAADTQYF. The CDR3 nucleotides read TGCGCCAGCTTCCCGCGAGGGGGGGCCGCAGATACGCAGTATTTT. Filled out from reference TRBV5-1 and TRBJ2-3, the complete variable domain reads KAGVTQTPRYLIKTRGQQVTLSCSPISGHRSVSWYQQTPGQGLQFLFEYFSETQRNKGNFPGRFSGRQFSNSRSEMNVSTLELGDSALYLCASFPRGGAADTQYFGPGTRLTVL.

This clonotype appeared a few times. The rearrangement joins TRBV20-1 to TRBJ1-1, with D possibly TRBD1 on 6 matching bases. V dropped 6 bases and J dropped 0 bases, with 14 bases sitting between them. The germline gives CDR1 DFQATT, CDR2 SNEGSKA (reference sequence). There are 14 residues in the CDR3. The CDR3 DNA reads as TGCAGTGCCCCGGACAGAAACATGAACACTGAAGCTTTCTTT. Its protein is CSAPDRNMNTEAFF.

This clonotype was counted ten times or more. This chain links TRBV20-1 with TRBJ1-2, with D possibly matching TRBD1 (5 bases). Trimming pared 3 bases from V and 6 bases from J, leaving 11 bases between. This CDR3 has 12 residues. The germline V gene has CDR1 DFQATT and CDR2 SNEGSKA (reference sequence). The CDR3, as DNA: TGCAGTGCTAGTCGGGGCGCTGATGGCTACACCTTC. Protein sequence: CSASRGADGYTF.

Many counts were recorded for this clonotype. The rearrangement uses TRBV20-1 and TRBJ1-4; TRBD1 might be the D (6 bases). This CDR3 comprises 14 residues. V shed 6 bases and J shed 4 bases, with 15 bases lying between them. Per germline, CDR1 DFQATT and CDR2 SNEGSKA (reference sequence). The CDR3 loop reads CSARPGQINEKLFF. CDR3 coding DNA: TGCAGTGCCCGTCCTGGACAGATTAATGAAAAACTGTTTTTT.

Ten or more counts support this clonotype. V gene TRBV20-1 combines with J gene TRBJ2-7; a weak D match, TRBD2 (6 bases). Trimming stripped 1 base from V and 1 base from J, with 14 bases between. Germline loops: CDR1 DFQATT, CDR2 SNEGSKA (reference sequence). This CDR3 is 15 amino acids long. Here the CDR3 DNA reads TGCAGTGCTAGAGTCAGCGGGTGGGTTTCCTACGAGCAGTACTTC. Translated: CSARVSGWVSYEQYF.

This clonotype occurred many times. J is TRBJ1-2 and V is TRBV27; tentative D call: TRBD1 (6 bases). Germline CDR1 MNHEY, CDR2 SMNVEV (reference sequence). V was shortened by 5 bases and J by 1 base, with 14 bases between the two germline ends. The CDR3 has 15 residues. The CDR3 bases are TGTGCCAGCAGTCCCCGGGCAGGGGTTAACTATGGCTACACCTTC. Its translation: CASSPRAGVNYGYTF.

This clonotype occurred many times. Germline is not matched at one junction end, which may reflect a read error. V and J are TRBV20-1 and TRBJ1-5; D perhaps matches TRBD1 (6 bases). The CDR3 consists of 16 residues. Looked up from germline, CDR1 is DFQATT and CDR2 is SNEGSKA (reference sequence). The DNA of the CDR3 is TGCAGTGCTAGAGACCCCCTGCGGGGGGCAGGACAGCCCCAGAATTTT. This sequence encodes CSARDPLRGAGQPQNF.

About this clonotype itself: This may come from a read error, since a much larger clone is one base off. This is likely a read error, given that the CDR3 carries no conserved phenylalanine or tryptophan at its end. The V and J genes are TRBV5-1 and TRBJ1-1; the match to TRBD1 covers 11 bases. The J segment lost 5 bases and the V segment lost 4 bases, leaving 7 bases of the junction unmatched. Germline V CDR1 and CDR2: SGHRS, YFSETQ. The CDR3 consists of 15 residues. CDR3 sequence: CASSLTGQGVTEAFI. The CDR3 nucleotides are TGCGCCAGCAGCCTCACGGGACAGGGGGTTACTGAAGCTTTCATT.

This clonotype was seen ten or more times. The chain employs TRBV5-5 and TRBJ1-1; 8 nucleotides line up with TRBD1. Germline assignment: CDR1 SGHKS and CDR2 YYEKEE (reference sequence). The CDR3 is 15 amino acids. J was trimmed by 1 base and V by 3 bases; bases with no gene match: 5. The CDR3 here is CASSSKTGGNTEAFF. In DNA form, the CDR3 reads TGTGCCAGCAGCTCAAAAACAGGGGGGAACACTGAAGCTTTCTTT.

This clonotype occurred many times. This sequence joins TRBV9 and TRBJ2-1; 13 nucleotides align to TRBD2. Germline CDR1 reads SGDLS; CDR2 reads YYNGEE. The CDR3 is 16 residues long. The V segment lost 2 bases and the J segment 3 bases; nucleotides outside the gene matches: 2. This CDR3 is CASSVGLAGYYNEQFF. DNA for the CDR3: TGTGCCAGCAGCGTGGGACTAGCGGGATACTACAATGAGCAGTTCTTC.

The table lists this clonotype with many counts. CDR3 sequence reads: CASSFRAVTGELFF. In DNA, the CDR3 is TGTGCCAGCAGTTTTAGAGCTGTGACCGGGGAGCTGTTTTTT. The V gene is TRBV12-3 or TRBV12-4, the J gene TRBJ2-2, with D unresolved. V lost 3 bases and J 5 bases, leaving 10 bases between the germline ends. This CDR3 spans 14 amino acids.

This clonotype occurred many times. The V call is TRBV5-1, the J call TRBJ2-2; TRBD2 aligns across 13 bases. With V trimmed by 2 bases and J by 6 bases, 4 bases remained unmatched. Germline V lookup: CDR1 SGHRS, CDR2 YFSETQ. This CDR3 has 16 residues. In nucleotides, the CDR3 is TGCGCCAGCAGCTTTAACGGACTAGCGGGAGCCGGGGAGCTGTTTTTT. It specifies CASSFNGLAGAGELFF.

This chain connects TRBV12-3 or TRBV12-4 to TRBJ2-2, with D possibly called TRBD1 or TRBD2 (6 bases each). The CDR3 runs to 15 residues. Deletions cut 8 bases from V and 5 bases from J, with 18 bases between. CDR3 in DNA: TGTGCCAGCCTGTATGGGGGGCCGGGAACCGGGGAGCTGTTTTTT. Protein: CASLYGGPGTGELFF.

This clonotype was seen repeatedly, ten times or more. CDR3 region: CASSLNDEQFF. The CDR3 DNA sequence: TGTGCCAGCAGCTTAAACGATGAGCAGTTCTTC. This rearrangement joins TRBV7-6 to TRBJ2-1; D not resolved. The germline V gene has CDR1 SGHVS and CDR2 FNYEAQ. Trimming shortened V by 2 bases and J by 8 bases, and 4 bases separated the two germline ends. The CDR3 is 11 amino acids.

This clonotype has just one count. It may be a read error: a sequence one base away is much more abundant. J is TRBJ2-3 and V is TRBV6-1, with no clear D. This CDR3 contains 12 residues. CDR1 and CDR2 from the germline V gene are MNHNS and SASEGT. CDR3 amino acids: CASSEHADMQYF. CDR3 nucleotides: TGTGCCAGCAGTGAACATGCAGATATGCAGTATTTT.

The table lists this clonotype with a few counts. The junction departs from the called germline gene at one end, perhaps through a read error. This chain connects TRBV20-1 to TRBJ1-5; D not certain. Germline V CDR1 and CDR2: DFQATT, SNEGSKA (reference sequence). The CDR3 extends over 14 amino acids. CDR3 residues: CSATRVNSNQPQNF. The CDR3 DNA reads as TGCAGTGCTACCAGAGTAAATAGCAATCAGCCCCAGAATTTT.

This clonotype was picked up many times. The chain's CDR3 is CASSRDRGYEQYF. The CDR3 region has the DNA TGTGCCAGCAGCAGGGACAGAGGCTACGAGCAGTACTTC. This sequence joins TRBV5-6 and TRBJ2-7; 7 bases agree with TRBD1. From germline, CDR1 is SGHDT and CDR2 YYEEEE. This CDR3 has 13 residues. V lost 4 bases, J lost 3 bases, and 4 bases stayed unmatched.

To note about this clonotype: A much larger clonotype is one base distant, so this may be a read error. The rearrangement links TRBV10-2 to TRBJ2-7; D perhaps matches TRBD1 (5 bases). Germline CDR1 reads WSHSY; CDR2 reads SAAADI. V was cut by 8 bases and J by 2 bases, with 10 bases left in between. The CDR3 contains 12 residues. The CDR3 here is CASGEGAYEQYF. The CDR3 DNA sequence: TGCGCCAGCGGGGAAGGGGCCTACGAGCAGTACTTC.

This clonotype was found many times. The rearrangement uses TRBV20-1 and TRBJ1-5; D is uncertain. CDR3 length equals 12 residues. CDR1 DFQATT and CDR2 SNEGSKA come from the germline V gene (reference sequence). Trimming pared 3 bases from V and 3 bases from J, leaving 6 bases between. The DNA of the CDR3 is TGCAGTGCTAGCAGGCACAATCAGCCCCAGCATTTT. Its protein is CSASRHNQPQHF.

This clonotype was recorded many times. This chain links TRBV27 with TRBJ1-2; perhaps TRBD1 as D (5 bases). The ends were cut back, 10 bases at V and 6 bases at J, with 18 bases in the middle. Germline V gene sequence: CDR1 MNHEY, CDR2 SMNVEV (reference sequence). This CDR3 has 13 residues. The CDR3 reads CATRVIGGNGYTF. The CDR3 coding sequence is TGTGCCACCCGTGTGATCGGGGGTAATGGCTACACCTTC.

This clonotype came up many times. The DNA of the CDR3 is TGCAGTGCTAGTCTTAAGTTTGGGGTCGAGCAGTACTTC. This sequence encodes CSASLKFGVEQYF. J is TRBJ2-7 and V is TRBV20-1; no reliable D call. The CDR3 contains 13 residues. Trimming removed 3 bases at V and 6 bases at J, with 15 bases between. Germline lookup yields CDR1 DFQATT and CDR2 SNEGSKA (reference sequence).

The chain employs TRBV5-1 and TRBJ1-1, with D unclear. V lost 4 bases to trimming and J lost 1 base, with 14 bases between them. Germline V CDR1 and CDR2: SGHRS, YFSETQ. The CDR3 has 15 residues. CDR3 nucleotides: TGCGCCAGCAGCGGTCTGGGAAAGCGGAACACTGAAGCTTTCTTT. Residues: CASSGLGKRNTEAFF.

This clonotype showed up many times. The V and J genes are TRBV7-9 and TRBJ2-7, with D unresolved. The CDR3 totals 14 residues. The germline gives CDR1 SEHNR, CDR2 FQNEAQ (reference sequence). The ends were cut back, 0 bases at V and 4 bases at J, with 10 bases in the middle. The CDR3 spells CASSLAGESYEQYF. In DNA form, the CDR3 reads TGTGCCAGCAGCTTAGCGGGCGAATCTTACGAGCAGTACTTC.

This clonotype has at least ten counts. V usage is TRBV7-8 and J usage is TRBJ1-1; a weak D match, TRBD1 (5 bases). CDR1 is SGHVS, CDR2 FQNEAQ, per germline. Deletions cut 6 bases from V and 1 base from J, with 12 bases between. The CDR3 is 14 amino acids. The CDR3 loop reads CASSPRQTNTEAFF. The CDR3 DNA reads as TGTGCCAGCAGTCCGAGACAGACGAACACTGAAGCTTTCTTT.

This clonotype was seen repeatedly, ten times or more. The CDR3 DNA reads TGCAGCCCAGCCGGACTAGCCGCGCAGTATTTT. Its protein product is CSPAGLAAQYF. The V call is TRBV20-1, the J call TRBJ2-3, with 8 bases identical to TRBD2. Germline loops: CDR1 DFQATT, CDR2 SNEGSKA (reference sequence). The CDR3 runs to 11 residues.

At least ten counts were recorded for this clonotype. The chain employs TRBV5-1 and TRBJ2-7, with 10 bases lining up with TRBD1. CDR1 is SGHRS and CDR2 is YFSETQ in the germline V gene. The V gene end was trimmed by 4 bases and the J gene end by 9 bases; junction bases not matched to a gene: 13. The CDR3 contains 15 residues. For the CDR3, the DNA is TGCGCCAGCAGCCATAGGACAGGGGGAGTTTTTGGGCAGTACTTC. It codes for CASSHRTGGVFGQYF.

CDR3 nucleotide sequence: TGTGCCAGCAGTCCCGGGAGGGTGAAGAACACCGGGGAGCTGTTTTTT. Encoded protein: CASSPGRVKNTGELFF. The J gene is TRBJ2-2, the V gene TRBV27; 8 nucleotides align to TRBD2. J lost 1 base, V lost 5 bases, and 6 bases had no gene match. From germline, CDR1 is MNHEY and CDR2 SMNVEV (reference sequence). This CDR3 is 16 amino acids long.

This clonotype was seen more than once but under ten times. Possible read error: a much larger clone is one base away. The chain uses TRBV20-1 and TRBJ2-2; D is unresolved. Trimming stripped 0 bases from V and 1 base from J, with 6 bases between. This CDR3 comprises 14 residues. Germline V gene lookup returns CDR1 DFQATT and CDR2 SNEGSKA (reference sequence). Here the CDR3 reads CSARDHKNTGELFF. In nucleotides, the CDR3 is TGCAGTGCTAGAGATCACAAGAACACCGGGGAGCTGTTTTTT.

In its sample, this clonotype was seen many times. The genes are TRBV5-1 and TRBJ2-7, with TRBD2 identical over 7 bases. The CDR3 extends over 17 amino acids. Germline loops: CDR1 SGHRS, CDR2 YFSETQ. V shed 2 bases and J 0 bases; nucleotides not matched to a gene: 11. CDR3 nucleotide sequence: TGCGCCAGCAGCTTTGATCCGGGAGGATCCCCCTCCTACGAGCAGTACTTC. Its protein is CASSFDPGGSPSYEQYF.

This clonotype occurred many times. CDR3 residues: CASSLPDTEAFF. In DNA, the CDR3 is TGTGCCAGCAGCTTACCAGACACTGAAGCTTTCTTT. This chain links TRBV7-9 with TRBJ1-1; unclear D gene. Germline V gene sequence: CDR1 SEHNR, CDR2 FQNEAQ (reference sequence). The CDR3 runs to 12 residues. V shed 2 bases and J shed 3 bases, with 4 bases lying between them.